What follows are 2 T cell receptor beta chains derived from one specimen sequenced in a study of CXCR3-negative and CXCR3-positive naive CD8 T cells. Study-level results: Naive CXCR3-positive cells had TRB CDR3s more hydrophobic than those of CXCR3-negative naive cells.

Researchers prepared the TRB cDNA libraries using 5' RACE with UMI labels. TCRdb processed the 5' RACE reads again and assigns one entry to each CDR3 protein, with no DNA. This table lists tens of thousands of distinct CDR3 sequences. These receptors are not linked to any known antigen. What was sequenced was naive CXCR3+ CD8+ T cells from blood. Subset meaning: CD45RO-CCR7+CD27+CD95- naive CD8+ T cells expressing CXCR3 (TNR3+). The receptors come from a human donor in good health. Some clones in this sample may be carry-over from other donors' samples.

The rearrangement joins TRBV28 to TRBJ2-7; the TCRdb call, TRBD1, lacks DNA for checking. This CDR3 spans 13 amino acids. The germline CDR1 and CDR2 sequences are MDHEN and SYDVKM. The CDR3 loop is CASSLDTEYEQYF. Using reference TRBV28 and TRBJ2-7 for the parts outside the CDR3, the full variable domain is DVKVTQSSRYLVKRTGEKVFLECVQDMDHENMFWYRQDPGLGLRLIYFSYDVKMKEKGDIPEGYSVSREKKERFSLILESASTNQTSMYLCASSLDTEYEQYFGPGTRLTVT.

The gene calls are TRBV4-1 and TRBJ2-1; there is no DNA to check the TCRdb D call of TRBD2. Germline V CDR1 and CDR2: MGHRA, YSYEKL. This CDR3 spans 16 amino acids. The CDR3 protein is CASSQVGLAGGYEQFF.